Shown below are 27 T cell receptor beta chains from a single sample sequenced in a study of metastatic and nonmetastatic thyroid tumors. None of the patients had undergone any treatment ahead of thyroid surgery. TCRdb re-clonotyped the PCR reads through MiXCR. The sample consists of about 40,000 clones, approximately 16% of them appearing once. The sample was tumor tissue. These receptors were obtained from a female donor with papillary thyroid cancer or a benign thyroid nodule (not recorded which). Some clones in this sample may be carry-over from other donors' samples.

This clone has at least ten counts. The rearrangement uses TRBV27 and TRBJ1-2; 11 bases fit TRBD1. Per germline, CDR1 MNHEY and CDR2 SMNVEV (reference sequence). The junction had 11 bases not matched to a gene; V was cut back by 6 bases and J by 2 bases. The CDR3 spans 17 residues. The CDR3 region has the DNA TGTGCCAGCAGGTCGGGGGGACGGGACAGGGGGAACTATGGCTACACCTTC. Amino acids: CASRSGGRDRGNYGYTF.

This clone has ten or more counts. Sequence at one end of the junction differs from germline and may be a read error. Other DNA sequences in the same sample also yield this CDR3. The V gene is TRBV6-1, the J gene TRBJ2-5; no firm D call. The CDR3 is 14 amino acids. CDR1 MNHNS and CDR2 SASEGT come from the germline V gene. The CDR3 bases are TGTGCCAGCAGGGACCCGGCGGCCCAAGAGACTCAGTACTTC. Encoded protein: CASRDPAAQETQYF.

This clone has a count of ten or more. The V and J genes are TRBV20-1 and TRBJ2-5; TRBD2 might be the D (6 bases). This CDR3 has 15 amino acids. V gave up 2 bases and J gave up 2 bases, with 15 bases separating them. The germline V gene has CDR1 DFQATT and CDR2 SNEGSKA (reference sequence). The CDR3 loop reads CSARRLAFRQETQYF. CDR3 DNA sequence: TGCAGTGCTAGACGGCTAGCGTTTCGACAAGAGACCCAGTACTTC.

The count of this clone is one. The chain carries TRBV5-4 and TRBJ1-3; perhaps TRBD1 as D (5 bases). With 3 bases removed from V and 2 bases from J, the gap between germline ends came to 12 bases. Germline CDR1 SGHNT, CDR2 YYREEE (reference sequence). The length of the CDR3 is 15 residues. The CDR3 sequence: CASSSAGNTGNTIYF. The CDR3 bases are TGTGCCAGCAGCTCGGCAGGGAATACTGGAAACACCATATATTTT. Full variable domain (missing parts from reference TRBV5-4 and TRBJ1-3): ETGVTQSPTHLIKTRGQQVTLRCSSQSGHNTVSWYQQALGQGPQFIFQYYREEENGRGNFPPRFSGLQFPNYSSELNVNALELDDSALYLCASSSAGNTGNTIYFGEGSWLTVV.

Here the CDR3 reads CASSLAYGGAVDTQYF. CDR3 bases: TGCGCCAGCAGCTTGGCTTATGGGGGGGCAGTAGATACGCAGTATTTT. J is TRBJ2-3 and V is TRBV5-1; the D gene is possibly TRBD2 (7 bases). The germline V and J ends were trimmed by 0 bases and 5 bases, with 16 bases remaining between them. CDR1 SGHRS and CDR2 YFSETQ come from the germline V gene. CDR3 length: 16 residues.

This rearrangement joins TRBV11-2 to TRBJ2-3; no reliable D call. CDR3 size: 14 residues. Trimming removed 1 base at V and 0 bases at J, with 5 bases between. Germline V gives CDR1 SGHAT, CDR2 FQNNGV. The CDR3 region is CASSLGRSTDTQYF. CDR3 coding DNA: TGTGCCAGCAGCTTAGGGCGGAGCACAGATACGCAGTATTTT.

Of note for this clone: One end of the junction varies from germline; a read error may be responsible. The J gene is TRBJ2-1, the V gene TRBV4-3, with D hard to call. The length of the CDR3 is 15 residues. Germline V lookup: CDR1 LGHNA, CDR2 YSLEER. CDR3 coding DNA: TGCGCCAGCAGCCGAGGAGTCCTCGCAAACGAGGAGCATTTCTTC. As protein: CASSRGVLANEEHFF.

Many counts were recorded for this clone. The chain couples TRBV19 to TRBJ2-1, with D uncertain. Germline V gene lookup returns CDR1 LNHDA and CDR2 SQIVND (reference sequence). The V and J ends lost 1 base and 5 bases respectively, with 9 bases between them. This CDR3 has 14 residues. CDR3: CASSIVGIDNEQFF. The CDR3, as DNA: TGTGCCAGTAGTATAGTAGGGATTGACAATGAGCAGTTCTTC.

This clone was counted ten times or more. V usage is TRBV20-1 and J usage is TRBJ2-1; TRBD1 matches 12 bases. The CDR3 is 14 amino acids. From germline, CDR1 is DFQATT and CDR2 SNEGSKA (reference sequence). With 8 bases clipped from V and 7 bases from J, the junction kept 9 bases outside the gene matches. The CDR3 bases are TGCAGTTCGCAGGGACAGGGGGCTACTAATGAGCAGTTCTTC. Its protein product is CSSQGQGATNEQFF.

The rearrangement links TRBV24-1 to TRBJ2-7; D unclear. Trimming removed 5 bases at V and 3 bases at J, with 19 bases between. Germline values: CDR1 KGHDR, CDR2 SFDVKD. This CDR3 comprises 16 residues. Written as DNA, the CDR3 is TGTGCCACCAGTGCGGGTAGAGTGGGCAAGGTCTACGAGCAGTACTTC. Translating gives CATSAGRVGKVYEQYF.

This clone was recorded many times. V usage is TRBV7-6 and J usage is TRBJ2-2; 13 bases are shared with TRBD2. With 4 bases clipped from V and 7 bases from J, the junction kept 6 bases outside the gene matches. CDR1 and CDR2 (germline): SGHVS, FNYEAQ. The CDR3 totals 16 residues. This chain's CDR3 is CASSSRLAGGHGELFF. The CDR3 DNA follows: TGTGCCAGCAGCTCAAGACTAGCGGGAGGTCACGGGGAGCTGTTTTTT.

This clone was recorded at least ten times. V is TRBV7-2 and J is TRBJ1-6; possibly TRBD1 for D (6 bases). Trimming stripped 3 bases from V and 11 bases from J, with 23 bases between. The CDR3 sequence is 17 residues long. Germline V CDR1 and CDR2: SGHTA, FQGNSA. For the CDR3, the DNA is TGTGCCAGCAGCTTCCTCAATCGGGGGGGGGCAGAGCCACCCCTCCACTTT. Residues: CASSFLNRGGAEPPLHF.

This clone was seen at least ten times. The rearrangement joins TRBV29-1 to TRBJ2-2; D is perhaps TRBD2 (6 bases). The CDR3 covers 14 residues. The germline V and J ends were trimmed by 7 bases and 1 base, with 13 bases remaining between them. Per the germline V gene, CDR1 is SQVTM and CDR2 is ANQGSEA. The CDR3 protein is CSAVRDLNTGELFF. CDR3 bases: TGCAGCGCAGTCCGGGACTTGAACACCGGGGAGCTGTTTTTT.

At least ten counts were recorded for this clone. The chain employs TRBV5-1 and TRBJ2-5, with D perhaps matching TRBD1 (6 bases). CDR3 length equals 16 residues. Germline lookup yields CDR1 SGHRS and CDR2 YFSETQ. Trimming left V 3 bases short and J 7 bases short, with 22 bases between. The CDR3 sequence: CASSWGHPGWPSTQYF. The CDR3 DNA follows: TGCGCCAGCAGCTGGGGACACCCCGGATGGCCGTCGACCCAGTACTTC.

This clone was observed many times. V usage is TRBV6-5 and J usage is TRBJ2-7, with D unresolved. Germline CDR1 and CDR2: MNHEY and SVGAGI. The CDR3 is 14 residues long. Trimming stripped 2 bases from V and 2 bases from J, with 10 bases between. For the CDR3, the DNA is TGTGCCAGCAGTTACGGGCCCAGAACCTACGAGCAGTACTTC. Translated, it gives CASSYGPRTYEQYF.

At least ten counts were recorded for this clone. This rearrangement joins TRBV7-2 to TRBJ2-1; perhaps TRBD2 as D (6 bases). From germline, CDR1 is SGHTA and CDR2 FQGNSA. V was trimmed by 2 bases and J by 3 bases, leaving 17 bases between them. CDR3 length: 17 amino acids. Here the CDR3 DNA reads TGTGCCAGCAGCTTACAGGCCGGTCTAGCGAGCTACAATGAGCAGTTCTTC. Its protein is CASSLQAGLASYNEQFF.

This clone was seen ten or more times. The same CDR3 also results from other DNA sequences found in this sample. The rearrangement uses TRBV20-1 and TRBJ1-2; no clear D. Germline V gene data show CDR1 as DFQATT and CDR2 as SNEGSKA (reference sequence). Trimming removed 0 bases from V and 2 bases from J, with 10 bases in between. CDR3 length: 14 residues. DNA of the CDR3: TGCAGTGCTAGAGATTCAACAGTAAACTATGGCTACACCTTC. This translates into CSARDSTVNYGYTF.

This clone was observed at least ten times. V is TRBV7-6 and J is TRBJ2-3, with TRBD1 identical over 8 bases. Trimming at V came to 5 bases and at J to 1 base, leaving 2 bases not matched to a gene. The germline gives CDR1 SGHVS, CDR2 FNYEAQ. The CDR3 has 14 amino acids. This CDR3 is CASSQGARTDTQYF. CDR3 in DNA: TGTGCCAGCAGCCAGGGGGCCCGCACAGATACGCAGTATTTT. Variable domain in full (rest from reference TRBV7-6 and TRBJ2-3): GAGVSQSPRYKVTKRGQDVALRCDPISGHVSLYWYRQALGQGPEFLTYFNYEAQQDKSGLPNDRFSAERPEGSISTLTIQRTEQRDSAMYRCASSQGARTDTQYFGPGTRLTVL.

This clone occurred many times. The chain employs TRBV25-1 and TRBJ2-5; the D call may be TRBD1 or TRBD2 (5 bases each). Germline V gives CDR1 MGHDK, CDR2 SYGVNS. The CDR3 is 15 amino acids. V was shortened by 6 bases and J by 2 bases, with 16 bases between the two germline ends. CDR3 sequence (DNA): TGTGCCAGCAGCCCCTCGGGGCTCCGGCAAGAGACCCAGTACTTC. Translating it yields CASSPSGLRQETQYF.

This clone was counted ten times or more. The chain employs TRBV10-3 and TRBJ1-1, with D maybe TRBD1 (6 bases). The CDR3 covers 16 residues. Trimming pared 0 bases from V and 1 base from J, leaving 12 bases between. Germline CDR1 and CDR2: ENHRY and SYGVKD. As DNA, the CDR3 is TGTGCCATCAGTGAGTCGACCGGGGGCAGGAACACTGAAGCTTTCTTT. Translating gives CAISESTGGRNTEAFF.

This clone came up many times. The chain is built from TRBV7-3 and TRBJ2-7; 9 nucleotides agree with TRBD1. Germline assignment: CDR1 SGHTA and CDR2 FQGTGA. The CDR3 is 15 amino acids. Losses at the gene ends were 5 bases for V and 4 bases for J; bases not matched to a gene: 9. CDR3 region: CASSRGTGGSYEQYF. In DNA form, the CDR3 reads TGTGCCAGCAGCCGGGGCACAGGGGGCTCGTACGAGCAGTACTTC.

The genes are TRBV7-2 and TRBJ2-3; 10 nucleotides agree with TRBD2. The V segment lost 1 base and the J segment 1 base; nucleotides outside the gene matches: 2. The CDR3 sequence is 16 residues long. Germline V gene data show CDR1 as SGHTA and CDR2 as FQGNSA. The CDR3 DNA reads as TGTGCCAGCAGCTTAGGGACTAGCGGAGGCACAGATACGCAGTATTTT. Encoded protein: CASSLGTSGGTDTQYF.

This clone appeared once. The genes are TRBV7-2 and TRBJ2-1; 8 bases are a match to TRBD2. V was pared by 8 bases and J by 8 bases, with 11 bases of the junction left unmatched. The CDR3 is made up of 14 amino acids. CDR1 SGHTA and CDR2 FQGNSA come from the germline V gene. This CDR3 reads CASHTPGLGHEQFF. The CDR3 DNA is TGTGCCAGCCACACCCCGGGACTAGGACATGAGCAGTTCTTC.

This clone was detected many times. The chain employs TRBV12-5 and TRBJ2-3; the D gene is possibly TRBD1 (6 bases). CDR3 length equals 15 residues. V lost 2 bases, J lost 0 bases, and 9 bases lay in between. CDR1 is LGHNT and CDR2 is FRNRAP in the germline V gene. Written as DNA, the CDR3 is TGTGCTAGTGGTTTGACAGGGCTTAGCACAGATACGCAGTATTTT. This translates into CASGLTGLSTDTQYF.

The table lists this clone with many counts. Here the CDR3 DNA reads TGCAGTGCTAGAGATTCGGGGACTAGCGGGACGGAAGATACGCAGTATTTT. This encodes CSARDSGTSGTEDTQYF. The gene calls are TRBV20-1 and TRBJ2-3; 13 nucleotides line up with TRBD2. Losses at the gene ends were 0 bases for V and 5 bases for J; bases not matched to a gene: 8. The CDR3 sequence is 17 residues long. Germline CDR1 DFQATT, CDR2 SNEGSKA (reference sequence).

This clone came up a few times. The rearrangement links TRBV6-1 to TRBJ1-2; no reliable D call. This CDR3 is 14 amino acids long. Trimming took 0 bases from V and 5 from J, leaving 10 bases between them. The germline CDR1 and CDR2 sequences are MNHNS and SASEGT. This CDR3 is CASSEASVLYGYTF. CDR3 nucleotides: TGTGCCAGCAGTGAAGCATCCGTACTATATGGCTACACCTTC.

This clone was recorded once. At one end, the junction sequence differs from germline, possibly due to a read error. CDR3 loop: CASRGDRGNTGELFF. The CDR3 nucleotides are TGTGCCAGCAGGGGGGACAGGGGGAACACTGGGGAGCTGTTTTTT. The rearrangement links TRBV5-4 to TRBJ2-2; 11 bases are a match to TRBD1. The CDR3 consists of 15 residues. The germline V gene has CDR1 SGHNT and CDR2 YYREEE (reference sequence).